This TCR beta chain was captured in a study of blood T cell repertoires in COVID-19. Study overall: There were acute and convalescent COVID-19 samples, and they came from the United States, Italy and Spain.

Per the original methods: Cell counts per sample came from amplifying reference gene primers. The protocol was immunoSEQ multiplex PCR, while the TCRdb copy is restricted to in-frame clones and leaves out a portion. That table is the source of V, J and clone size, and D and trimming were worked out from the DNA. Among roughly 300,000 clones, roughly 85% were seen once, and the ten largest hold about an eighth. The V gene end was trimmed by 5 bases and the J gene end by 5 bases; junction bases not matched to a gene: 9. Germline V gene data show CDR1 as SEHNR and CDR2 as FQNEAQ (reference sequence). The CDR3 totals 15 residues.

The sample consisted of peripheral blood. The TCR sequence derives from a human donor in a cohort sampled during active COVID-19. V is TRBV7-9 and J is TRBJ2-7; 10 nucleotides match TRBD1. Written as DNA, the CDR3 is TGTGCCAGCAGCCTACCGGGACAGGGGAGACACGAGCAGTACTTC. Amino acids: CASSLPGQGRHEQYF.